The present T cell receptor beta chain was sequenced within a study of OX40 agonist ivuxolimab in advanced cancers. Background on the study: Roughly two fifths of patients had received prior checkpoint inhibitor therapy.

The ends were cut back, 6 bases at V and 2 bases at J, with 13 bases in the middle. Germline lookup yields CDR1 SNHLY and CDR2 FYNNEI. The length of the CDR3 is 14 residues. Study-wide points: The specificity for antigen of the expanded peripheral T cells was not determined.

The data were produced by immunoSEQ multiplex PCR, yet TCRdb's version contains in-frame clones alone and is incomplete. The data hold tens of thousands of clones, with roughly nine tenths observed a single time. About this clone itself: No antigen is known for it.

The TCR comes from an adult with an advanced solid tumor such as melanoma, head and neck, liver or kidney cancer. This material consisted of CD4+ or CD8+ T cells sorted from blood, taken in a trial of the OX40 agonist ivuxolimab. The chain carries TRBV2 and TRBJ1-2; possibly TRBD1 for D (6 bases). For the CDR3, the DNA is TGTGCCAGCAGGGGAGGGACACGGAACTATGGCTACACCTTC. It codes for CASRGGTRNYGYTF.